This T cell receptor (beta chain) was retrieved from a study of response to subunit inactivated influenza vaccine. Study-wide results and limits: Only a handful of new T cells, the authors suggested, are recruited with each seasonal influenza vaccination.

This clonotype was counted many times. Antigen specificity is unknown. TCRdb ran MiXCR on the RT-PCR reads and lists one entry per CDR3 protein. The sample gives about 160,000 distinct CDR3 sequences, under 13% of which show up once; around 12% is in the top ten. Sequenced material: non-naive T cells sorted from PBMCs, taken about 6 weeks after vaccination. The sequence came from a man aged 50-60 years who received an inactivated influenza vaccine.

DNA for the CDR3: TGTGCCATCAGTAGGGGACTAGCGGGGGGGCCCGGAGATACGCAGTATTTT. It encodes CAISRGLAGGPGDTQYF. The V and J genes are TRBV10-3 and TRBJ2-3; 16 bases match TRBD2. This CDR3 has 17 amino acids. The germline CDR1 and CDR2 sequences are ENHRY and SYGVKD. Unmatched junction bases numbered 7, after V lost 5 bases and J lost 5 bases.